This TCR beta chain was sequenced for a study of OX40 agonist ivuxolimab in advanced cancers. About the full investigation: Ivuxolimab, which targeted the costimulatory receptor OX40 (CD134), was an agonistic, fully human IgG2 monoclonal antibody. Intravenous ivuxolimab was administered to patients every 2 weeks at six dose levels: 0.01, 0.1, 0.3, 1.5, 3 and 10 mg/kg. Of the roughly 51 dose-escalation patients, hepatocellular carcinoma was present in roughly 19, melanoma in around 15, renal cell carcinoma in 9 and head and neck cancer in 9. In the dose-escalation cohort, 70% to 85% of patients were male, and the mean age was 60 years with a range of roughly 20 to 80. Patients were allowed to have had prior anti-PD-1, anti-PD-L1 or anti-CTLA-4 therapy, and 30% to 40% of the dose-escalation patients had been treated with checkpoint inhibitors. Partial responses were achieved by three dose-escalation patients, of whom one had hepatocellular carcinoma and two had cutaneous melanoma. The point of sequencing TCRbeta in the periphery was to test whether ivuxolimab changed TCR sequence diversity and drove clonal T-cell expansion. The paper covers the monotherapy dose-escalation part of the phase I ivuxolimab trial, which included N = 52 patients. Results the study describes overall, beyond this receptor: The antigen specificity of the peripheral T cells that underwent clonal expansion was not determined. At doses of 0.1 to 3.0 mg/kg, clonal expansion of both CD4+ and CD8+ blood T cells was observed from baseline to week 6. In the 0.1-3.0 mg/kg groups, partial responders had among the lowest normalized peripheral clonal expansion, particularly in CD8+ T cells. Low levels of normalized T-cell clonal expansion were also seen in some patients who did not respond. After ivuxolimab, more expanded clones were found on average in CD8+ T cells than in CD4+ T cells.

As to this clone: This receptor's antigen is unknown. No much larger clone exists at a distance of one base, and base qualities are not known.

To sequence the TCRbeta CDR3 region, genomic DNA was isolated from the sorted cells. The immunoSEQ Assay was used for sequencing of TCRbeta CDR3 regions. The table comes from immuneACCESS by way of TCRdb, which keeps in-frame sequences with V and J called. Part of the clones is missing from these tables; in studies checked, under half for an unresolved V gene and the rest for unknown reasons. A total of tens of thousands of clones appear in this sample, roughly four fifths of them only once. Of the sample, over 0.6% is held by the ten largest clones. Based on the germline V gene (reference sequence), the CDR1 and CDR2 sequences are SEHNR and FQNEAQ. Trimming leaves V shorter by 5 bases and J shorter by 11 bases, with the junction holding 11 bases beyond the gene matches. The CDR3 sequence holds 14 residues, the cysteine and phenylalanine included. The kept DNA is CDR3 alone, 42 bases in frame from the first base.

The trial excluded patients who had a history of autoimmune disease or were on systemic immunosuppression. Peripheral blood for TCR sequencing was collected from all dose cohorts at baseline, on cycle 4 day 1, and on cycle 7 day 1. The samples were drawn from a first-in-human, open-label, multicenter phase I dose-escalation trial of ivuxolimab. Adults with locally advanced or metastatic melanoma, renal cell carcinoma, hepatocellular carcinoma or head and neck squamous cell carcinoma were enrolled in the trial. CD4+ and CD8+ T cells were sorted separately from peripheral blood before TCR sequencing.

The TCR sequence derives from an adult with an advanced solid tumor such as melanoma, head and neck, liver or kidney cancer. The receptor chain draws on TRBV7-9 and TRBJ1-1; 10 bases in the junction line up with TRBD1. This specimen was CD4+ or CD8+ T cells sorted from blood, taken in a trial of the OX40 agonist ivuxolimab. The CDR3: CASSRGQGGNEAFF. The sequence in DNA is TGTGCCAGCAGCCGCGGACAGGGGGGAAATGAGGCTTTCTTT. The full variable domain, completed from the reference TRBV7-9 and TRBJ1-1 proteins outside the CDR3, reads DTGVSQNPRHKITKRGQNVTFRCDPISEHNRLYWYRQTLGQGPEFLTYFQNEAQLEKSRLLSDRFSAERPKGSFSTLEIQRTEQGDSAMYLCASSRGQGGNEAFFGQGTRLTVV.